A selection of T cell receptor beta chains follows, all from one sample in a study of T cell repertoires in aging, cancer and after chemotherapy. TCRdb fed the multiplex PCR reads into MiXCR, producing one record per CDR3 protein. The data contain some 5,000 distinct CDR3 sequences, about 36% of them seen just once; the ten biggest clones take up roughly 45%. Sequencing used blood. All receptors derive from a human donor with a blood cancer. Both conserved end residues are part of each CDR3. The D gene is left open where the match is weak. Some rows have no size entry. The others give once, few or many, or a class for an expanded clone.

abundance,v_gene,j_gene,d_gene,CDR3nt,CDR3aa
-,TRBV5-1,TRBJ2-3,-,TGTGCCAGCAGCGCCAAGGTACTCACTAGCACGGATACGCAGTATTTT,CASSAKVLTSTDTQYF
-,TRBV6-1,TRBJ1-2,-,TGTGCCAGCAGCTTGGCCTCGACAGCTAACTATGGCTACACCTTC,CASSLASTANYGYTF
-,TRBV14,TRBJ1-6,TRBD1,TGTGCCAGCAGCCAAGCCGACAGGGGCCCATATTCACCCCTCCACTTT,CASSQADRGPYSPLHF
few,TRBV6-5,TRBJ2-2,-,TGTGCCAGCAGTTACCAATCTGGGGGGTATATTGGCACCGGGGAGCTGTTTTTT,CASSYQSGGYIGTGELFF
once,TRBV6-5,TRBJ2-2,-,TGTGCCAGCAGTTACTTGTGGGTCGGGATACCCGGGGAGCTGTTTTTT,CASSYLWVGIPGELFF
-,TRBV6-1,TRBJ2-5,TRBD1,TGTGCCGGGGCCTCGGACAGGGGGTGGGAGACCCAGTACTTC,CAGASDRGWETQYF
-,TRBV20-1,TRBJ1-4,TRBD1,TGCAGTGCTCCCCGGACAGGGCGGGAAAAACTGTTTTTT,CSAPRTGREKLFF
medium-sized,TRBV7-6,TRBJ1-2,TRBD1,TGTGCCAGCAGCCCGGGACAGGGGTATGGCTACACCTTC,CASSPGQGYGYTF
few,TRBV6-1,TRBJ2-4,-,TGTGCCAGCAGTTACGGTCTAGCCAAAAACATTCAGTACTTC,CASSYGLAKNIQYF
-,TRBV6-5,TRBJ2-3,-,TGTGCCAGCAGTTACGACGGGGGGCCTAATACGCAGTATTTT,CASSYDGGPNTQYF
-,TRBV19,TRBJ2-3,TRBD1,TGTGCCAGTAGTAACCCCTCTCCGGGACAGACAGATACGCAGTATTTT,CASSNPSPGQTDTQYF
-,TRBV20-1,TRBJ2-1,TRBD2,TGCAGTGCTATCACTATAGCGGGGGGGCAGAATGAGCAGTTCTTC,CSAITIAGGQNEQFF
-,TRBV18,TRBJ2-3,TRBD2,TGTGCCAGCTCACCTTTAGCGGGGGGGCCCGCCAGCACAGATACGCAGTATTTT,CASSPLAGGPASTDTQYF
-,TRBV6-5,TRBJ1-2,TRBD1,TGTGCCAGCAGTGAAGGGGACAGGGGTAACGACTATGGCTACACCTTC,CASSEGDRGNDYGYTF
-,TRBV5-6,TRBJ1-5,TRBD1,TGTGCCAGCAGCTTGCGCCGGGACAGCGTCTATAGCAATCAGCCCCAGCATTTT,CASSLRRDSVYSNQPQHF
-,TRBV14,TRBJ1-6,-,TGTGCCAGCAGCCAAGTTTCCTATACACGGTTTTTTTCACCCCTCCACTTT,CASSQVSYTRFFSPLHF
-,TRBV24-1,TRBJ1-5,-,TGTGCCACCAGTGATCCCCGGGTTTTTCAGCCCCAGCATTTT,CATSDPRVFQPQHF